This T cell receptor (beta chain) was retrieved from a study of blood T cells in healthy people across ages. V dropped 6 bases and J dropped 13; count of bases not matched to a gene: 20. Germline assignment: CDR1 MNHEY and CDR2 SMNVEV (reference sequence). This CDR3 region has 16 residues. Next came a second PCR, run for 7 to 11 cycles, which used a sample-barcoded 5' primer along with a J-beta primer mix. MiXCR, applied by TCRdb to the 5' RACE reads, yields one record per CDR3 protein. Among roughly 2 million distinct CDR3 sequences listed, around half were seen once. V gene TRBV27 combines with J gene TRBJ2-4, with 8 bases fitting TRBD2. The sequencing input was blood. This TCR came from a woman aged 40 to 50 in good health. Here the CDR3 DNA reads TGTGCCAGCAGACAGTGGGGTACAGCGGGAGTAAGGGAGCAGTACTTC. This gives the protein CASRQWGTAGVREQYF.